The TCR beta chain under discussion was sequenced for a study of post-analysis software for immune sequencing data. Study-level background: Courses of disease covered relapsing-remitting, secondary progressive and progressive-relapsing multiple sclerosis.

Tagging with unique molecular identifiers was a feature of the TCR beta cDNA libraries. A population of 1 to 10 million T cells gave rise to 450,000 to 500,000 cDNA molecules. TCRdb itself ran the PCR reads through MiXCR, one entry per CDR3 protein. The profile shows some 690,000 distinct CDR3 sequences, around 27% of them singletons. Study results and caveats: Patients with multiple sclerosis recorded significantly lower normalized Chao1 diversity than controls, the study found. The study found TRBV5-6, TRBV5-1 and TRBV20-1 among a few TRBV segments more frequent in patients than controls. The F measure placed samples prepared in the same batch into strongly shared clusters.

Between the trimmed V and J ends, which lost 0 bases and 0 bases, there was a span of 7 bases. CDR3 length: 15 residues. Germline-derived CDR1 and CDR2 are SGHVS and FNYEAQ. This clonotype has just a few counts. Its specificity is unknown. The gene calls are TRBV7-6 and TRBJ2-3; D unresolved. Material: blood. This receptor was taken from a girl aged 10 to 17 with multiple sclerosis. The CDR3 DNA is TGTGCCAGCAGCTTAGCGGACGCAAGCACAGATACGCAGTATTTT. Translated: CASSLADASTDTQYF.